This TCR beta chain was retrieved from a study of cytomegalovirus exposure and HLA in healthy donors (dated by TCRdb to 2016 to 2017). Describing the broader study: According to a later analysis, one platform produced both the 100 to 150 validation repertoires and the 700 or so repertoires of the first cohort. The study aimed to test whether cataloging public T cell receptors could reveal signatures of past pathogen exposure. In addition to the first cohort of 650 to 750 subjects, a separate validation cohort of about 120 different subjects was used. To predict cytomegalovirus infection status, the study combined high-throughput TCR immunosequencing, statistical association of individual TCRs with disease status, and machine learning. The paper's findings and limits, for the study overall: In vitro tests confirmed that a few of the cytomegalovirus-associated TCR beta chains recognize cytomegalovirus antigens. A later analysis found that TCRs clustered in the first cohort also tended to co-occur in the 130 or so validation repertoires, with 90% to 95% of cluster scores above 0. Most TCR sequences were seen in very few donors, while some public TCRs were found in many individuals. The classifier was reported to diagnose cytomegalovirus status with high specificity and sensitivity in both the original cohort and the validation cohort. A total of about 180 TCR beta chains were listed by the study as associated with cytomegalovirus. It was suggested by the authors that the approach could potentially be generalized to other disease states and immunological phenotypes. A later analysis lacked HLA typing for the validation cohort, so it scored co-occurrence in that cohort across all 120 or so repertoires.

From a lookup of the germline V gene, CDR1 and CDR2 are LGHNA and YNFKEQ. The cysteine opens and the phenylalanine closes a CDR3 of 15 amino acids. Of all the DNA, just the CDR3 is kept, 45 bases in frame from base 1. From V the trimming removes 0 bases and from J it removes 4 bases, while the gene matches leave 2 bases of the junction unaccounted for. The library relied on the immunoSEQ multiplex PCR assay. The paper's data handling went like this. A statistical classification framework was built for diagnosing cytomegalovirus status from the catalog of TCR beta chain sequences. TCRdb stores this immuneACCESS table with in-frame sequences only. Part of the clones is absent; in the studies checked, under half of the shortfall reflects unresolved V genes, and no reason is known for the rest. V and J calls plus clone size are reproduced from that table; the DNA served to infer D and trimming. The sample yields under 300,000 clones; nearly 90% were counted once. Of the sample, 0.37% is held by the ten largest clones.

The donors belonged to the validation cohort of approximately 130 subjects, which was separate from the roughly 670-subject first cohort. In the case of this clone: No antigen is known for it. No base-level quality is on record; no much larger clone is a single base apart.

Sequencing used PBMCs. The receptor's source is a woman younger than 35 in good health and CMV-seronegative. The V and J genes are TRBV4-2 and TRBJ2-1; the junction holds 8 bases that match TRBD2. The sequence in DNA is TGTGCCAGCAGCCAAGATCCGGGGGGGTACAATGAGCAGTTCTTC. Translated, this is CASSQDPGGYNEQFF.